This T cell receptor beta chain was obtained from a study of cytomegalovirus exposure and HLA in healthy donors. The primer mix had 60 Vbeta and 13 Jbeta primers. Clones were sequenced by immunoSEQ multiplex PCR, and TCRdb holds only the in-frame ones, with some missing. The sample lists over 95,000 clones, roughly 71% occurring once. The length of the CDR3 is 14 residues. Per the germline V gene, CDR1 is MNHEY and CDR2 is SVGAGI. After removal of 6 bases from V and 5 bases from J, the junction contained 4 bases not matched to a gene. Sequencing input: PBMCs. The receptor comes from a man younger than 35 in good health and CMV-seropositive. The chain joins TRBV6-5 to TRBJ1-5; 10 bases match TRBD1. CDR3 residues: CASRGGTGDQPQHF. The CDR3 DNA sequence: TGTGCCAGCAGAGGTGGGACAGGGGATCAGCCCCAGCATTTT.